This passage covers 10 T cell receptor beta chains from one sample sequenced in a study of T cells after yellow fever vaccination. TCRdb called the 5' RACE reads again in MiXCR, with one record for every CDR3 protein. The sample contains around 590,000 distinct CDR3 sequences, 12% of which appear only once. This specimen consisted of PBMCs, obtained on the day of the yellow fever booster vaccination. Receptors originate from a man in his thirties or forties who received the YFV17D yellow fever vaccine.

This clonotype appeared a few times. J is TRBJ1-1 and V is TRBV20-1; D unclear. V was pared by 0 bases and J by 5 bases, with 10 bases between. Germline CDR1 DFQATT, CDR2 SNEGSKA (reference sequence). The CDR3 has 13 amino acids. The chain's CDR3 is CSARDNLVTEAFF. CDR3 bases: TGCAGTGCTAGAGATAACCTTGTGACTGAAGCTTTCTTT.

In this sample, this clonotype turned up a few times. The rearrangement links TRBV27 to TRBJ2-7; perhaps D is TRBD1 or TRBD2 (5 bases each). This CDR3 has 14 residues. Germline V CDR1 and CDR2: MNHEY, SMNVEV (reference sequence). V was trimmed by 5 bases and J by 3 bases, leaving 14 bases between them. CDR3 loop: CASSSRDGLYEQYF. As DNA, the CDR3 is TGTGCCAGCAGTAGCCGGGACGGCCTCTACGAGCAGTACTTC.

This clonotype was detected a few times. J is TRBJ2-3 and V is TRBV29-1; 7 positions match TRBD2. This CDR3 has 13 residues. V shed 7 bases, J shed 1 base, and the junction held 5 bases outside the gene matches. Germline-derived CDR1 and CDR2 are SQVTM and ANQGSEA. CDR3 in amino acids: CSDREVGTDTQYF. The DNA of the CDR3 is TGCAGCGACCGGGAGGTCGGCACAGATACGCAGTATTTT.

This clonotype has a handful of counts. This sequence joins TRBV7-2 and TRBJ2-7, with a weak D call TRBD1 (6 bases). Per the germline V gene, CDR1 is SGHTA and CDR2 is FQGNSA. V shed 5 bases and J shed 6 bases, with 20 bases lying between them. CDR3 length equals 15 residues. This chain's CDR3 is CASSASLGALGEQYF. The CDR3, as DNA: TGTGCCAGCAGCGCTAGCCTGGGGGCTTTAGGCGAGCAGTACTTC.

This clonotype was recorded many times. The J gene is TRBJ2-7, the V gene TRBV7-2, with D unresolved. The length of the CDR3 is 11 residues. CDR1 is SGHTA, CDR2 FQGNSA, per germline. With 4 bases removed from V and 4 bases from J, the gap between germline ends came to 5 bases. The CDR3 reads CASSSFYEQYF. For the CDR3, the DNA is TGTGCCAGCAGCTCTTTTTACGAGCAGTACTTC.

This clonotype was counted a few times. CDR3 in DNA: TGTGCCAGCAGTCTTTCACCGGGACTAGAAACCTACGAGCAGTACTTC. Protein: CASSLSPGLETYEQYF. J is TRBJ2-7 and V is TRBV9, with 8 bases lining up with TRBD2. The CDR3 runs to 16 residues. Germline V CDR1 and CDR2: SGDLS, YYNGEE. V lost 5 bases, J lost 2 bases, and 12 bases stayed unmatched.

The table lists this clonotype with a few counts. This sequence joins TRBV6-5 and TRBJ2-1; 8 nucleotides line up with TRBD2. J was trimmed by 5 bases and V by 1 base; bases with no gene match: 4. This CDR3 has 15 amino acids. The germline V gene encodes CDR1 MNHEY and CDR2 SVGAGI. The CDR3 DNA follows: TGTGCCAGCAGTTACTTAGGAGCGGGGGACAATGAGCAGTTCTTC. Amino acids: CASSYLGAGDNEQFF.

This clonotype was counted between two and nine times. The rearrangement joins TRBV19 to TRBJ2-5, with D perhaps given as TRBD1 or TRBD2 (5 bases each). V lost 10 bases to trimming and J lost 2 bases, with 20 bases between them. The CDR3 is 15 residues long. Germline V gene data show CDR1 as LNHDA and CDR2 as SQIVND (reference sequence). Here the CDR3 reads CATVPGRGVQETQYF. CDR3 nucleotides: TGTGCCACCGTCCCGGGACGAGGGGTTCAAGAGACCCAGTACTTC. The full variable domain, with the rest looked up from reference TRBV19 and TRBJ2-5, is DGGITQSPKYLFRKEGQNVTLSCEQNLNHDAMYWYRQDPGQGLRLIYYSQIVNDFQKGDIAEGYSVSREKKESFPLTVTSAQKNPTAFYLCATVPGRGVQETQYFGPGTRLLVL.

The chain couples TRBV20-1 to TRBJ2-7; D uncertain. The CDR3 spans 14 residues. The V gene lost 2 bases and the J gene lost 0 bases, with 11 bases spanning the gap. Germline CDR1 is DFQATT and CDR2 is SNEGSKA (reference sequence). The CDR3 coding sequence is TGCAGTGCTAGATCTCCACAAGACTCCTACGAGCAGTACTTC. It yields the protein CSARSPQDSYEQYF.

This clonotype was picked up a small number of times. The gene calls are TRBV7-8 and TRBJ1-1, with D tentatively TRBD1 (6 bases). V lost 0 bases and J 4 bases, leaving 12 bases between the germline ends. The CDR3 has 15 amino acids. Germline CDR1 reads SGHVS; CDR2 reads FQNEAQ. The CDR3 protein is CASSLAVGTSTEAFF. The CDR3 nucleotides are TGTGCCAGCAGCTTAGCGGTAGGGACATCCACTGAAGCTTTCTTT.